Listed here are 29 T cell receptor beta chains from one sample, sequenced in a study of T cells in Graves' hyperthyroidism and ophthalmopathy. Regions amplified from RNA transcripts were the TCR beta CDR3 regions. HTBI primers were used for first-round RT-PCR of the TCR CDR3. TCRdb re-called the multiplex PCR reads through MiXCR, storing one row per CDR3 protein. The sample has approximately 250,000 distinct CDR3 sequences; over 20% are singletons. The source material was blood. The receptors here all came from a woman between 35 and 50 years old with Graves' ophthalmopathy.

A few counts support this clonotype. The CDR3 sequence: CASSLYGTLGGELFF. The CDR3 DNA is TGTGCCAGCAGCCTGTACGGGACTCTGGGCGGGGAGCTGTTTTTT. The V call is TRBV11-1, the J call TRBJ2-2, with D maybe TRBD2 (6 bases). Germline CDR1 reads SGHAT; CDR2 reads FQDESV (reference sequence). V was pared by 5 bases and J by 7 bases, with 17 bases between. This CDR3 is 15 amino acids long.

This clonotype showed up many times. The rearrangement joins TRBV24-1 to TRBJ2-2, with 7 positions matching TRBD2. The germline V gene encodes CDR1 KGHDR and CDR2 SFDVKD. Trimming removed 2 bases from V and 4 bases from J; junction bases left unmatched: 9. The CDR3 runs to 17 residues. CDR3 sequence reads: CATSDSPREFGTGELFF. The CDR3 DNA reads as TGTGCCACCAGTGATTCCCCGCGGGAGTTTGGCACCGGGGAGCTGTTTTTT.

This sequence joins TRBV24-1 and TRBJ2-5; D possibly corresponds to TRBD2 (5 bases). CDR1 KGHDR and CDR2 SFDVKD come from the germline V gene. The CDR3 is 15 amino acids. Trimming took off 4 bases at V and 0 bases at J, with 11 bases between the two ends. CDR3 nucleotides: TGTGCCACCAGTGACCCAACTAGTTACCAAGAGACCCAGTACTTC. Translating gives CATSDPTSYQETQYF.

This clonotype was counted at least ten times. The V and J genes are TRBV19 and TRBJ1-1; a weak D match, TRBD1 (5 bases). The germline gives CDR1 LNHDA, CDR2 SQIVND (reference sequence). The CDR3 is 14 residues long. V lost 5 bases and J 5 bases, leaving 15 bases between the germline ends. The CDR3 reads CASSSVRGGTEAFF. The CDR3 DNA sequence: TGTGCCAGTAGTTCCGTCCGGGGGGGGACTGAAGCTTTCTTT.

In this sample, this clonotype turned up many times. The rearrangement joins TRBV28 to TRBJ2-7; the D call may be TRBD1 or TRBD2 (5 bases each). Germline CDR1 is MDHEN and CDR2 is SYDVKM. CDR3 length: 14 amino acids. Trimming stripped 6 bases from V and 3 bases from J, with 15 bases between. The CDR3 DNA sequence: TGTGCCAGCAGGCCCCAGGACACTAGCTACGAGCAGTACTTC. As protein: CASRPQDTSYEQYF.

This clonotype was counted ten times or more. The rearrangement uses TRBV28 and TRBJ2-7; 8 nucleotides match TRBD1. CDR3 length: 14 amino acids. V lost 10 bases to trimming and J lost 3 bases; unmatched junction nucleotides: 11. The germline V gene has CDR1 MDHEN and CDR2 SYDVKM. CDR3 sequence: CAIRHPDRDYEQYF. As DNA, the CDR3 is TGTGCCATTAGACACCCGGACAGGGACTACGAGCAGTACTTC.

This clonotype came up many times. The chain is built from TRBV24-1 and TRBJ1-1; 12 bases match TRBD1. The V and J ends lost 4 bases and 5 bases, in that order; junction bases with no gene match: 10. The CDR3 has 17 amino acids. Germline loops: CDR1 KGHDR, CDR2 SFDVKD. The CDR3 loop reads CATSDRPGTGGKTEAFF. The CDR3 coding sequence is TGTGCCACCAGTGACCGTCCCGGGACAGGGGGCAAGACTGAAGCTTTCTTT.

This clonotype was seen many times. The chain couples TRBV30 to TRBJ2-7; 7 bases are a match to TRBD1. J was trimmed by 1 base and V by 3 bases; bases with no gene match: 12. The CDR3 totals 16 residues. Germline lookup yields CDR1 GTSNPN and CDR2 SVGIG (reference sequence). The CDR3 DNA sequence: TGTGCCTGGAGGGCCCTAAGACAGGGCCGTTCCTACGAGCAGTACTTC. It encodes CAWRALRQGRSYEQYF. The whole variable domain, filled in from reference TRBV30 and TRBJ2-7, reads SQTIHQWPATLVQPVGSPLSLECTVEGTSNPNLYWYRQAAGRGLQLLFYSVGIGQISSEVPQNLSASRPQDRQFILSSKKLLLSDSGFYLCAWRALRQGRSYEQYFGPGTRLTVT.

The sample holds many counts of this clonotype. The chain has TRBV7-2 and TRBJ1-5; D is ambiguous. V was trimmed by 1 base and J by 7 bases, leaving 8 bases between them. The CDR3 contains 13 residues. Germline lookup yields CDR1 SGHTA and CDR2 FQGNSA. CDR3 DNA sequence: TGTGCCAGCAGCTTAGTGAGGGAACAGCCCCAGCATTTT. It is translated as CASSLVREQPQHF.

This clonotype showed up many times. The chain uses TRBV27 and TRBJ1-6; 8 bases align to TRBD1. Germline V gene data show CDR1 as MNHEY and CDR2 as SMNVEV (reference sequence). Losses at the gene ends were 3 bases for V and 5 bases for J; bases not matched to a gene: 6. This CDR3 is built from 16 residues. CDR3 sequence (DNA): TGTGCCAGCAGTTTCATCAGGGGGCCGGATAATTCACCCCTCCACTTT. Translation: CASSFIRGPDNSPLHF.

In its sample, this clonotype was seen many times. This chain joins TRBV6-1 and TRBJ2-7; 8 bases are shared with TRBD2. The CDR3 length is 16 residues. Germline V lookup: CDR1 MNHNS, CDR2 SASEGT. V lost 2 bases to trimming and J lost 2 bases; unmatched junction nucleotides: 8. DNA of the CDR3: TGTGCCAGCAGTGAATATGGGAGCGGGAGACCCTACGAGCAGTACTTC. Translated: CASSEYGSGRPYEQYF.

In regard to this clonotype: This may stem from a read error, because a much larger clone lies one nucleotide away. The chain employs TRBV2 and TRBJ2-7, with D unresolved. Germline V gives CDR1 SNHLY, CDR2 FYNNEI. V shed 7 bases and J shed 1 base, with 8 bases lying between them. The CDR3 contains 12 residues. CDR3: CASKDDSYEQYF. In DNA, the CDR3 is TGTGCCAGCAAGGATGATTCCTACGAGCAGTACTTC.

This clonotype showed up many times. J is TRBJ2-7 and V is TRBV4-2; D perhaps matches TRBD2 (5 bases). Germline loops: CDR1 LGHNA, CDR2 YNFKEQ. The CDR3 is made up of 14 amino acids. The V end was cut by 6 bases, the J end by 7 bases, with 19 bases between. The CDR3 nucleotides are TGTGCCAGCAGTCGTACTAGGGATTCTGGGGAGCAGTACTTC. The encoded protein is CASSRTRDSGEQYF.

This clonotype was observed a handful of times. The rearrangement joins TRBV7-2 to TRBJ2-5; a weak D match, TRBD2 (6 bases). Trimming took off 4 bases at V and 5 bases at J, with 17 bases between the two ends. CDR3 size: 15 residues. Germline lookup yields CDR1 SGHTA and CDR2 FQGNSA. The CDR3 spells CASSYYSAGRETQYF. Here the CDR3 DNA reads TGTGCCAGCAGCTACTACTCGGCGGGACGGGAGACCCAGTACTTC.

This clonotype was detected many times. CDR3 DNA sequence: TGCGCCAGCAGCCGCCGCGTAGGGGGCTCAGAGACCCAGTACTTC. This translates into CASSRRVGGSETQYF. This chain connects TRBV4-1 to TRBJ2-5; 7 bases are a match to TRBD1. V shed 4 bases, J shed 4 bases, and the junction held 9 bases outside the gene matches. The germline V gene encodes CDR1 MGHRA and CDR2 YSYEKL. The CDR3 consists of 15 residues.

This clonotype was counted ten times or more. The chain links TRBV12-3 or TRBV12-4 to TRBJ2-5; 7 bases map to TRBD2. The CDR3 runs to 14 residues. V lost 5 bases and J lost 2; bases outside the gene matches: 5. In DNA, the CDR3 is TGTGCCAGCAGTAGAACTAGCGCTCAAGAGACCCAGTACTTC. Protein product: CASSRTSAQETQYF.

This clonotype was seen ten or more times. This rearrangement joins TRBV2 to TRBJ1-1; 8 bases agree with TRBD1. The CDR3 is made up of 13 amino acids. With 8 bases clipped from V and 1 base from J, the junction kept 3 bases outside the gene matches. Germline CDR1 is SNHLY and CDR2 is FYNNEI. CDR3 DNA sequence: TGTGCCAGCCGCGGACAGGGGAACACTGAAGCTTTCTTT. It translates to CASRGQGNTEAFF.

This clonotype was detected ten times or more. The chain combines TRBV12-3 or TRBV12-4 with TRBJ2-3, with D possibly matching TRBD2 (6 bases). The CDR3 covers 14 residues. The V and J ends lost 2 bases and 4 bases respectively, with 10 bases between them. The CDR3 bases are TGTGCCAGCAGTTTACTAGCGCCGGCAGATACGCAGTATTTT. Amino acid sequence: CASSLLAPADTQYF.

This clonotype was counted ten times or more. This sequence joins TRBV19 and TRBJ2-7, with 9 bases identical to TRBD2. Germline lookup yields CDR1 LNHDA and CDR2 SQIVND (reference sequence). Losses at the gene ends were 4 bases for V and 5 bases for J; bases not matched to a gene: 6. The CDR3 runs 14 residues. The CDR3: CASSKSGTSNEQYF. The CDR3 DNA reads TGTGCCAGTAGTAAATCCGGGACTAGCAACGAGCAGTACTTC.

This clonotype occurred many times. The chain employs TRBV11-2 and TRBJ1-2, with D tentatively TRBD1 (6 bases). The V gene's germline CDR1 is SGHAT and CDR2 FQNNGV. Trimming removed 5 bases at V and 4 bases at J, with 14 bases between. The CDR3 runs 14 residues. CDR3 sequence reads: CASSAQGGSYGYTF. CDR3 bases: TGTGCCAGCAGCGCACAGGGAGGGTCCTATGGCTACACCTTC.

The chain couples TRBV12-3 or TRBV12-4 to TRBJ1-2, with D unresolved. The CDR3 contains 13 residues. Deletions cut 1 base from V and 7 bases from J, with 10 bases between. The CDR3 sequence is CASSLGEGFGYTF. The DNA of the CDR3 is TGTGCCAGCAGTTTAGGGGAAGGGTTTGGCTACACCTTC.

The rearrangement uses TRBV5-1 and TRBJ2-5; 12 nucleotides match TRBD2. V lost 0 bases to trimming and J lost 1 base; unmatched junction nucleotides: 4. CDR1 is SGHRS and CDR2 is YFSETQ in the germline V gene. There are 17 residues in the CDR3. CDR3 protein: CASSLALAGGPQETQYF. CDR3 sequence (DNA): TGCGCCAGCAGCTTGGCTCTAGCGGGAGGGCCCCAAGAGACCCAGTACTTC.

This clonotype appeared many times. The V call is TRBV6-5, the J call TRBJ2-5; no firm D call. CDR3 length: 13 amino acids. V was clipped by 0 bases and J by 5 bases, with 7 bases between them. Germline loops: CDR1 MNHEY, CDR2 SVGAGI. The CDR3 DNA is TGTGCCAGCAGTTACTCGATTCTCGAGACCCAGTACTTC. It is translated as CASSYSILETQYF.

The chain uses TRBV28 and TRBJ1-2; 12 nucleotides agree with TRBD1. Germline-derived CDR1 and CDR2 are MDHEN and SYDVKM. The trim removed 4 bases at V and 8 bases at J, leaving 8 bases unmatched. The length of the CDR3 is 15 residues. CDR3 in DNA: TGTGCCAGCAGTTCTCCGGGACAGGGGGCGGGGGGCTACACCTTC. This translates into CASSSPGQGAGGYTF.

Here the CDR3 DNA reads TGTGCCAGCAGTCGTAGGTTGTCAGAGACCCAGTACTTC. Translation gives CASSRRLSETQYF. The chain has TRBV6-1 and TRBJ2-5; D is uncertain. V was shortened by 5 bases and J by 4 bases, with 11 bases between the two germline ends. Germline V CDR1 and CDR2: MNHNS, SASEGT. CDR3 length equals 13 residues.

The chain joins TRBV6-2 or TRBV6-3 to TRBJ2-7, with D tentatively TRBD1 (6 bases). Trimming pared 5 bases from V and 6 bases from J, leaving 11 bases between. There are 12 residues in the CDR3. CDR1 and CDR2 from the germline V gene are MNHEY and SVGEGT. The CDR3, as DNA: TGTGCCAGCAGTCGAACAGGGTCCGAGCAGTACTTC. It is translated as CASSRTGSEQYF.

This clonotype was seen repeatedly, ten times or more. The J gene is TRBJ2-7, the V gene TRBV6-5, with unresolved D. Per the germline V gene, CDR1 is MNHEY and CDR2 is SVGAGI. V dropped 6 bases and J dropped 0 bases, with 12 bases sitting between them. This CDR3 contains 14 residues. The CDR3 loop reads CASRNADSSYEQYF. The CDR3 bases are TGTGCCAGCAGAAATGCGGATAGCTCCTACGAGCAGTACTTC.

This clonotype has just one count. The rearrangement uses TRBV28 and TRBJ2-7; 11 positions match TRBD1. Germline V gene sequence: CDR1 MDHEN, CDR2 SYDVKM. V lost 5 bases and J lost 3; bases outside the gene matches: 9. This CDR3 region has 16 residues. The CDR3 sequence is CASSLWGQGVGYEQYF. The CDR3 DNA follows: TGTGCCAGCAGTCTCTGGGGACAGGGGGTAGGCTACGAGCAGTACTTC. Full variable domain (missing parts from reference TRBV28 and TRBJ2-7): DVKVTQSSRYLVKRTGEKVFLECVQDMDHENMFWYRQDPGLGLRLIYFSYDVKMKEKGDIPEGYSVSREKKERFSLILESASTNQTSMYLCASSLWGQGVGYEQYFGPGTRLTVT.

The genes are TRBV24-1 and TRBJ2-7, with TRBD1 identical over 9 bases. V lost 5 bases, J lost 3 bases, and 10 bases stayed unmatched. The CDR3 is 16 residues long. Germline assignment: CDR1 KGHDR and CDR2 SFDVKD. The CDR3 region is CATSAPGTGSIYEQYF. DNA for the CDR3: TGTGCCACCAGTGCGCCTGGGACAGGGTCGATCTACGAGCAGTACTTC.